These 20 T cell receptor beta chains were all obtained from the same sample, sequenced in a study of T cells in Graves' hyperthyroidism and ophthalmopathy. Template material for amplifying TCR beta CDR3 regions consisted of RNA transcripts. First-round RT-PCR targeting the TCR CDR3 was performed with the HTBI primer set. TCRdb redid the calling of the multiplex PCR reads with MiXCR, one entry per CDR3 protein. The sample lists some 340,000 distinct CDR3 sequences, roughly 13% occurring once. Sequenced material: blood. These TCRs come from a woman between 40 and 50 years old with Graves' ophthalmopathy.

This clonotype showed up many times. The chain employs TRBV28 and TRBJ1-5; no clear D gene. The germline V gene encodes CDR1 MDHEN and CDR2 SYDVKM. The CDR3 runs 12 residues. The ends were cut back, 4 bases at V and 5 bases at J, with 6 bases in the middle. In DNA form, the CDR3 reads TGTGCCAGCAGTTCCGCCCATCAGCCCCAGCATTTT. This encodes CASSSAHQPQHF. The whole variable domain, filled in from reference TRBV28 and TRBJ1-5, reads DVKVTQSSRYLVKRTGEKVFLECVQDMDHENMFWYRQDPGLGLRLIYFSYDVKMKEKGDIPEGYSVSREKKERFSLILESASTNQTSMYLCASSSAHQPQHFGDGTRLSIL.

This clonotype was counted ten times or more. V usage is TRBV3-1 and J usage is TRBJ2-1, with 13 bases identical to TRBD2. CDR1 is LGHDT, CDR2 YNNKEL, per germline (reference sequence). V dropped 0 bases and J dropped 7; count of bases not matched to a gene: 3. CDR3 length: 16 residues. Written as DNA, the CDR3 is TGTGCCAGCAGCCAAGACCGGACTAGCGGGGGAAATGAGCAGTTCTTC. Protein product: CASSQDRTSGGNEQFF.

This clonotype was observed a few times. The rearrangement links TRBV20-1 to TRBJ2-7; 7 bases agree with TRBD2. The J segment lost 7 bases and the V segment lost 1 base, leaving 7 bases of the junction unmatched. The length of the CDR3 is 13 residues. CDR1 and CDR2 from the germline V gene are DFQATT and SNEGSKA (reference sequence). The CDR3 DNA is TGCAGTGCTAGAGGGAACCGAGCGGGGGAGCAGTACTTC. Encoded protein: CSARGNRAGEQYF.

The chain carries TRBV14 and TRBJ2-1; no definite D call. CDR1 is SGHDN, CDR2 FVKESK, per germline. V lost 2 bases and J lost 4, with 6 bases in between. The CDR3 runs 13 residues. CDR3 sequence (DNA): TGTGCCAGCAGCCAAAGGAAGTACAATGAGCAGTTCTTC. Encoded protein: CASSQRKYNEQFF.

V gene TRBV13 combines with J gene TRBJ2-2, with a tentative D call TRBD1 (5 bases). The V end lost 7 bases, the J end lost 7 bases, and 16 bases lay between the germline ends. Looked up from germline, CDR1 is PRHDT and CDR2 is FYEKMQ (reference sequence). There are 14 residues in the CDR3. The CDR3 sequence is CASTPKGRGGELFF. CDR3 DNA sequence: TGTGCCAGCACCCCCAAGGGGCGAGGCGGGGAGCTGTTTTTT.

The V gene is TRBV27, the J gene TRBJ1-1; D is possibly TRBD1 (6 bases). Trimming took off 6 bases at V and 5 bases at J, with 28 bases between the two ends. Germline V gives CDR1 MNHEY, CDR2 SMNVEV (reference sequence). The CDR3 runs to 18 residues. In DNA form, the CDR3 reads TGTGCCAGCAGACCGATTTTATTAGGGGGGGCATTAGGTACTGAAGCTTTCTTT. As protein: CASRPILLGGALGTEAFF.

This clonotype was counted between two and nine times. The chain links TRBV6-2 or TRBV6-3 to TRBJ1-2; possibly TRBD1 for D (6 bases). Germline lookup yields CDR1 MNHEY and CDR2 SVGEGT. This CDR3 has 15 residues. Trimming removed 6 bases at V and 4 bases at J, with 18 bases between. In nucleotides, the CDR3 is TGTGCCAGCAGAGATCTAGGACAGATACTCTATGGCTACACCTTC. This codes for CASRDLGQILYGYTF.

This clonotype was seen ten or more times. The gene calls are TRBV12-3 or TRBV12-4 and TRBJ2-1; 7 bases are a match to TRBD2. V gave up 6 bases and J gave up 7 bases; unmatched junction bases: 9. The length of the CDR3 is 14 residues. The CDR3 is CASSLSGVVNEQFF. CDR3 in DNA: TGTGCCAGCAGCCTCAGCGGGGTGGTGAATGAGCAGTTCTTC.

A word on this clonotype: An end of the junction does not agree with germline; a read error may underlie this. This chain connects TRBV7-7 to TRBJ2-5; 10 bases line up with TRBD1. The germline gives CDR1 SSHAT, CDR2 FNYEAQ (reference sequence). This CDR3 has 15 residues. CDR3 sequence reads: CASSPGTGDWETQYF. CDR3 nucleotides: TGTGCTAGCAGCCCCGGGACAGGGGATTGGGAGACCCAGTACTTC.

The gene calls are TRBV20-1 and TRBJ1-4; TRBD1 aligns across 9 bases. CDR1 and CDR2 from the germline V gene are DFQATT and SNEGSKA (reference sequence). Losses at the gene ends were 6 bases for V and 8 bases for J; bases not matched to a gene: 7. This CDR3 comprises 13 residues. For the CDR3, the DNA is TGCAGTGCGCGGACAGGGGCTGACGAAAAACTGTTTTTT. This sequence encodes CSARTGADEKLFF.

This chain links TRBV11-3 with TRBJ1-1; tentatively, D is TRBD1 (5 bases). The CDR3 contains 17 residues. Germline CDR1 SGHNT, CDR2 YENEEA. The V and J ends lost 1 base and 5 bases respectively, with 20 bases between them. The CDR3 DNA sequence: TGTGCCAGCAGCTTAGGCGGTTTTCGGGGCTCGTATACTGAAGCTTTCTTT. This codes for CASSLGGFRGSYTEAFF.

The chain is built from TRBV4-1 and TRBJ1-2, with TRBD1 matching 9 bases. CDR3 size: 17 residues. The junction had 10 bases not matched to a gene; V was cut back by 0 bases and J by 5 bases. The V gene's germline CDR1 is MGHRA and CDR2 YSYEKL. As DNA, the CDR3 is TGCGCCAGCAGCCAAGAAGAGGACAGGGGCTCGTCTTATGGCTACACCTTC. Its translation is CASSQEEDRGSSYGYTF.

This clonotype appeared many times. The V and J genes are TRBV28 and TRBJ1-4; 7 bases align to TRBD1. The CDR3 contains 14 residues. CDR1 is MDHEN and CDR2 is SYDVKM in the germline V gene. With V trimmed by 5 bases and J by 5 bases, 5 bases remained unmatched. CDR3 coding DNA: TGTGCCAGCAGTCTGGGGACAGAAAATGAAAAACTGTTTTTT. Protein product: CASSLGTENEKLFF.

The V gene is TRBV20-1, the J gene TRBJ1-5; TRBD1 might be the D (6 bases). Looked up from germline, CDR1 is DFQATT and CDR2 is SNEGSKA (reference sequence). V lost 3 bases and J lost 4, with 16 bases in between. CDR3 size: 15 residues. In nucleotides, the CDR3 is TGCAGTGCTAGGACACAGGGTTCTGTGAATCAGCCCCAGCATTTT. The encoded protein is CSARTQGSVNQPQHF.

The V gene is TRBV7-6, the J gene TRBJ2-1; unclear D gene. This CDR3 region has 12 residues. The V gene lost 5 bases and the J gene lost 4 bases, with 6 bases spanning the gap. Germline assignment: CDR1 SGHVS and CDR2 FNYEAQ. The CDR3: CASSTEYNEQFF. For the CDR3, the DNA is TGTGCCAGCAGCACAGAGTACAATGAGCAGTTCTTC.

This chain links TRBV5-1 with TRBJ2-1; possibly TRBD2 for D (6 bases). V lost 0 bases and J 4 bases, leaving 11 bases between the germline ends. The CDR3 sequence is 15 residues long. Germline CDR1 SGHRS, CDR2 YFSETQ. CDR3: CASSLEDSGYNEQFF. CDR3 nucleotides: TGCGCCAGCAGCTTGGAAGATAGCGGATACAATGAGCAGTTCTTC.

Concerning this clonotype: The CDR3 carries no conserved terminal phenylalanine or tryptophan, so it likely arises from a read error. The chain links TRBV28 to TRBJ1-5, with 10 bases fitting TRBD1. J lost 5 bases, V lost 6 bases, and 4 bases had no gene match. Germline V gene sequence: CDR1 MDHEN, CDR2 SYDVKM. The CDR3 length is 14 residues. The CDR3: CASSGQGDDQPQHL. In DNA form, the CDR3 reads TGTGCCAGCAGCGGACAGGGGGACGATCAGCCCCAGCATCTT.

This clonotype appeared many times. The V gene is TRBV7-8, the J gene TRBJ2-3; 8 bases agree with TRBD2. Germline V CDR1 and CDR2: SGHVS, FQNEAQ. The CDR3 is 15 residues long. Germline trimming cut 0 bases from V and 6 bases from J; bases unmatched to any gene: 5. The CDR3 reads CASSLAGLGADTQYF. CDR3 sequence (DNA): TGTGCCAGCAGCTTAGCGGGACTAGGGGCCGATACGCAGTATTTT. Using reference TRBV7-8 and TRBJ2-3 for the parts outside the CDR3, the full variable domain is GAGVSQSPRYKVAKRGQDVALRCDPISGHVSLFWYQQALGQGPEFLTYFQNEAQLDKSGLPSDRFFAERPEGSVSTLKIQRTQQEDSAVYLCASSLAGLGADTQYFGPGTRLTVL.

As for this clonotype: A read error is possible here, since a much larger clone lies one base away. The chain links TRBV27 to TRBJ2-1; TRBD2 matches at 13 bases. The CDR3 has 17 residues. Germline values: CDR1 MNHEY, CDR2 SMNVEV (reference sequence). The CDR3 DNA reads as TGTGCCAGCAGTTTATCGGGGACTAGCGGGGCCTACAATGAGCAGCTCTTC. Its translation: CASSLSGTSGAYNEQLF.

This clonotype was picked up many times. The chain uses TRBV2 and TRBJ2-1, with 9 bases aligning to TRBD1. Germline CDR1 reads SNHLY; CDR2 reads FYNNEI. The J segment lost 7 bases and the V segment lost 5 bases, leaving 12 bases of the junction unmatched. The CDR3 is made up of 16 amino acids. The CDR3 DNA reads TGTGCCAGCAGTCCTGACAGGGGGTTTATCTGGAATGAGCAGTTCTTC. Its protein product is CASSPDRGFIWNEQFF.